This T cell receptor (beta chain) came from a study of T-cell memory formation after mild COVID-19 (dated by TCRdb to about 2021). Context from the whole study: TCR sequence clusters from the two donors were largely donor specific. The cohort comprised two young, previously healthy adult volunteers, one female and one male. In a couple of donors, T-cell clones that expanded and contracted after mild COVID-19 were followed by sequencing TCRalpha and TCRbeta repertoires longitudinally. Paper-wide results and their limitations: SARS-CoV-2 specificity of the second-wave clones peaking on day 37 was not confirmed. Contracting CD4+ clones turned up mainly in the CM and EM memory subsets, whereas EMRA was where CD8+ clones were enriched. Balanced CD4/CD8 phenotypes were observed for clones contracting from day 15 to 85, whereas a bias towards CD4+ was observed for a second wave of clones expanding from day 15 to 37. Some responding clones were detected in pre-infection memory, which suggested that pre-existing cross-reactive memory T cells had joined the SARS-CoV-2 response. The study included only a couple of mild cases, and larger cohorts that include severe cases with pre-infection samples were judged to be necessary.

These reads were obtained on an Illumina NovaSeq 6000. cDNA libraries for TCRalpha and TCRbeta were prepared by 5'RACE using constant-segment primers, with sample barcodes and unique molecular identifiers added. RNA was extracted from every sample with Trizol reagent. Amplification of the libraries took two PCR steps, and the second step added a second sample barcode plus Illumina TruSeq adapters. The libraries were sequenced on an Illumina NovaSeq using 2 x 150 bp paired-end reads. The authors' analysis ran thus. Reads were demultiplexed and collapsed into UMI-guided consensus sequences with migec v1.2.7. Using mixcr v2.1.11, UMI consensuses were aligned to TRA and TRB V and J templates and then assembled into clonotypes. A clonotype was counted as expanded or contracted only when both edgeR and NoisET called the clonotype significant, with the noise models trained on biological replicates. edgeR calls used a false discovery rate-adjusted p below 0.01 and a log2 fold-change threshold of 1. As an exploratory analysis of dynamics, PCA with hierarchical clustering was applied to max-normalized trajectories of the 1000 most abundant clonotypes. Separately sequenced CD4+ and CD8+ repertoires were used to assign the CD4 or CD8 phenotype of responding clones. Through fastp at Q25 and MiXCR, TCRdb rebuilt clones from the public reads, retaining in-frame beta chains. CDR3 protein sequences are deduplicated, and each keeps its most common genes and DNA. V and J calls and clone size were set by TCRdb, not the authors. This sample gives about 290,000 distinct CDR3 sequences in total; roughly 15% of them show up just once. The top ten constitute more than 20% of the sample.

PBMCs were isolated by Ficoll-Paque density gradient centrifugation. Here V drops 4 bases and J drops 1 base, and the junction holds 10 bases not matched to any gene. Measured from the cysteine to the phenylalanine, the CDR3 is 17 residues long. Only the CDR3 DNA is retained, 51 bases long and in frame from the first base. Based on the germline V gene, the CDR1 and CDR2 sequences are MGHRA and YSYEKL. There are a few counts of this clonotype. Its antigen is unknown. Base qualities are not at hand, and no much larger clone is one base apart. The receptor chain draws on TRBV4-1 and TRBJ1-1; the junction holds 9 bases that match TRBD1. The sequenced sample was PBMCs or a T cell subset sorted from them (not recorded which). The source is a man between 18 and 29 years old who had mild COVID-19 (a few samples of this study predate the infection). The sample titles of this study are shuffled in the database, so cell type and time point are left out; the donor was told from shared clones. The DNA reads TGCGCCAGCAGCCGGAAAGGACAGGGGATGAAGAACACTGAAGCTTTCTTT. It codes for CASSRKGQGMKNTEAFF.